This T cell receptor (beta chain) was profiled in a study of blood T cell repertoires in COVID-19. Study-wide context: In each case, the material was cDNA or gDNA derived from T cells, B-cell-depleted T cells, or PBMCs.

TCRdb keeps only in-frame clones here, not all; method: immunoSEQ multiplex PCR. The sample records over 350,000 clones, approximately 90% being singletons. Per the germline V gene, CDR1 is SGHTA and CDR2 is FQGNSA. Deletions cut 4 bases from V and 3 bases from J, with 12 bases between. CDR3 size: 15 residues. Cohorts were determined from participant-reported clinical history. Exposed study participants had met a COVID-19 case within 2 weeks before entry. The TCR comes from a woman aged 40 to 50 who had been exposed to COVID-19. The sample consisted of PBMCs or T cells enriched from blood (not recorded which). The rearrangement links TRBV7-2 to TRBJ2-2; D ambiguous. In nucleotides, the CDR3 is TGTGCCAGCAGCTCGAGGTCACAATACACCGGGGAGCTGTTTTTT. Protein: CASSSRSQYTGELFF. Complete variable domain (other parts from reference TRBV7-2 and TRBJ2-2): GAGVSQSPSNKVTEKGKDVELRCDPISGHTALYWYRQSLGQGLEFLIYFQGNSAPDKSGLPSDRFSAERTGGSVSTLTIQRTQQEDSAVYLCASSSRSQYTGELFFGEGSRLTVL.